This is a list of T cell receptor beta chains from one sample in a study of Ad26.COV2.S vaccination and SARS-CoV-2 variants. The repertoire was sequenced with immunoSEQ multiplex PCR; TCRdb's copy has only in-frame clones and lacks some. The repertoire has hundreds of thousands of clones, about nine tenths of them found once; the top ten carry about 6.4%. Specimen: peripheral blood, collected in a trial of Ad26.COV2.S vaccine versus placebo. The receptors come from a person between 18 and 59 years old who received the Ad26.COV2.S COVID-19 vaccine or a placebo. Both conserved end residues are part of each CDR3. The D gene is left open where the match is weak. Clone size appears in some rows only: once, few, many, or a class for an expanded clone.

CDR3nt | CDR3aa | v_gene | abundance | d_gene | j_gene
TGCGCCAGCAGCGTCGAGCCAGGGTTCGGCGAGCAGTACTTC | CASSVEPGFGEQYF | TRBV5-1 | NA | NA | TRBJ2-7
TGTGCCAGTAGTATAAGGGGTGCGGATCAGCCCCAGCATTTT | CASSIRGADQPQHF | TRBV19 | NA | NA | TRBJ1-5
TGTGCCAGCCGTTTAGGGAGCACGTATGGCTACACCTTC | CASRLGSTYGYTF | TRBV12-3/TRBV12-4 | NA | NA | TRBJ1-2
TGTGCCAGCAGTTACTCGGACAGGGAGAATGGCTACACCTTC | CASSYSDRENGYTF | TRBV6-5 | NA | TRBD1 | TRBJ1-2
TGTGCCAGCAGCCAAGATTCCCTAGCGGGCTACAATGAGCAGTTCTTC | CASSQDSLAGYNEQFF | TRBV3-1/TRBV3-2 | NA | TRBD2 | TRBJ2-1
TGTGCCAGCTCAGCCGGGACAGGGTTCCCTGGCTACACCTTC | CASSAGTGFPGYTF | TRBV18 | few | TRBD1 | TRBJ1-2
TGTGCCAGCAGTGAAGCGCTGGTTGGGTTCTTC | CASSEALVGFF | TRBV2 | NA | NA | TRBJ2-1
TGTGCCAGCAGTTTAGCACAGGGGGCGTGGGAAAAACTGTTTTTT | CASSLAQGAWEKLFF | TRBV28 | once | TRBD1 | TRBJ1-4
TGCGCCAGCAGCCAAGATCGGCGGGGGGCCACAGATACGCAGTATTTT | CASSQDRRGATDTQYF | TRBV4-3 | once | TRBD2 | TRBJ2-3
TGTGCCAGCAGCACGCTGACAGGATTTGTCCACGAGCAGTACTTC | CASSTLTGFVHEQYF | TRBV7-2 | NA | NA | TRBJ2-7